Listed below are T cell receptor beta chains from one sample, sequenced in a study of blood T cell repertoires in COVID-19. Clones were read by immunoSEQ multiplex PCR, and TCRdb kept only the in-frame ones, dropping some. The table records around 170,000 clones, 65% to 90% of them present only once. Sequencing was performed on peripheral blood. These receptors were obtained from a human donor in a cohort sampled during active COVID-19. CDR3s include the opening cysteine and the closing phenylalanine or tryptophan. The D gene is left open where the match is weak. Clone size appears in some rows only: once, few, many, or a class for an expanded clone.

TRBV7-2	.	.	TRBJ1-5	CASSFFDQPQHF	TGTGCCAGCAGCTTCTTTGATCAGCCCCAGCATTTT
TRBV21-1	.	.	TRBJ2-7	CASSFPGTPFSYEQYF	TGTGCCAGCAGCTTTCCCGGGACTCCTTTCTCCTACGAGCAGTACTTC
TRBV4-1	TRBD2	.	TRBJ2-1	CASSQDRHSGSSYNEQFF	TGCGCCAGCAGCCAAGACAGACATAGCGGGAGCTCCTACAATGAGCAGTTCTTC
TRBV11-2	TRBD2	.	TRBJ2-7	CASSYGTRAYEQYF	TGTGCCAGCAGCTACGGGACTAGGGCCTACGAGCAGTACTTC
TRBV7-2	.	.	TRBJ1-2	CASSPDGVYGYTF	TGTGCCAGCAGCCCCGACGGGGTCTATGGCTACACCTTC
TRBV27	.	.	TRBJ1-1	CASSFGGAEAFF	TGTGCCAGCAGTTTCGGGGGGGCTGAAGCTTTCTTT
TRBV4-2	.	.	TRBJ1-6	CASARDWSYNSPLHF	TGTGCCAGCGCCCGGGACTGGTCCTATAATTCACCCCTCCACTTT
TRBV10-2	TRBD1	once	TRBJ2-7	CASSVGTGAYEQYF	TGCGCCAGCAGTGTTGGGACAGGGGCCTACGAGCAGTACTTC
TRBV6-2/TRBV6-3	TRBD1	.	TRBJ1-5	CASSYQKTGQGSNQPQHF	TGTGCCAGCAGTTACCAAAAAACGGGACAGGGAAGCAATCAGCCCCAGCATTTT
TRBV14	.	.	TRBJ1-2	CASSQALGASNYGYTF	TGTGCCAGCAGCCAAGCCCTGGGGGCATCTAACTATGGCTACACCTTC
TRBV4-3	.	.	TRBJ1-1	CASSQDEGQNFLNTEAFF	TGCGCCAGCAGCCAAGATGAGGGCCAGAATTTCTTGAACACTGAAGCTTTCTTT
TRBV7-9	.	.	TRBJ2-7	CASSLGSGGASYEQYF	TGTGCCAGCAGCTTAGGTAGTGGGGGCGCCTCCTACGAGCAGTACTTC
TRBV24-1	.	.	TRBJ2-3	CATSVGGSTDTQYF	TGTGCCACCAGTGTAGGGGGTAGCACAGATACGCAGTATTTT
TRBV25-1	.	.	TRBJ1-4	CASRSYGDLNEKLFF	TGTGCCAGCAGATCGTACGGGGATCTGAATGAAAAACTGTTTTTT
TRBV6-2/TRBV6-3	TRBD1	.	TRBJ1-1	CASSRTGANTEAFF	TGTGCCAGCAGTCGGACAGGGGCGAACACTGAAGCTTTCTTT
TRBV9	TRBD2	once	TRBJ2-5	CARGRGRRETQYF	TGTGCCCGCGGGAGGGGGCGCCGAGAGACCCAGTACTTC
TRBV6-5	.	.	TRBJ1-5	CASSPGHQPQHF	TGTGCCAGCAGCCCAGGGCATCAGCCCCAGCATTTT
TRBV25-1	.	.	TRBJ1-5	CASRQAVNQPQHF	TGTGCCAGCAGGCAGGCCGTCAATCAGCCCCAGCATTTT
TRBV7-2	TRBD2	.	TRBJ2-7	CASSLESRGGSYEQYF	TGTGCCAGCAGCTTAGAATCGCGGGGGGGATCCTACGAGCAGTACTTC
TRBV25-1	.	once	TRBJ2-7	CASSTWAEQYF	TGTGCCAGCAGTACGTGGGCCGAGCAGTACTTC
TRBV5-1	.	.	TRBJ1-3	CASSLGSEVLAGNTIYF	TGCGCCAGCAGCTTAGGGTCGGAGGTGCTGGCAGGAAACACCATATATTTT
TRBV5-1	.	.	TRBJ2-2	CASSLESRGSGELFF	TGCGCCAGCAGCTTGGAGAGTAGAGGTAGTGGGGAGCTGTTTTTT
TRBV6-2/TRBV6-3	TRBD2	.	TRBJ2-5	CASCRTSAWGQETQYF	TGTGCCAGCTGCCGGACTAGCGCCTGGGGCCAAGAGACCCAGTACTTC
TRBV10-2	TRBD1	.	TRBJ1-5	CASSEAEQGANQPQHF	TGCGCCAGCAGTGAGGCAGAACAGGGGGCCAATCAGCCCCAGCATTTT
TRBV7-9	.	once	TRBJ1-1	CASSLSRETEAFF	TGTGCCAGCAGCTTATCGAGAGAGACTGAAGCTTTCTTT
TRBV2	.	.	TRBJ1-5	CASFTGPEQPQHF	TGTGCCAGCTTCACAGGGCCTGAACAGCCCCAGCATTTT
TRBV2	.	once	TRBJ1-5	CASSDSDRGRGNQPQHF	TGTGCCAGCAGTGACTCCGATCGGGGTAGGGGCAATCAGCCCCAGCATTTT
TRBV7-3	.	.	TRBJ2-6	CASSPGVEGANVLTF	TGTGCCAGCAGCCCGGGAGTGGAAGGGGCCAACGTCCTGACTTTC
TRBV5-1	TRBD1	.	TRBJ1-5	CASSSGTGDRQPQHF	TGCGCCAGCAGCTCGGGGACAGGCGACCGTCAGCCCCAGCATTTT
TRBV5-1	TRBD2	few	TRBJ2-7	CASSLAGGGSSYEQYF	TGCGCCAGCAGCTTGGCGGGAGGAGGATCCTCCTACGAGCAGTACTTC
TRBV5-4	TRBD2	.	TRBJ2-3	CASSVGTRFTDTQYF	TGTGCCAGCAGCGTCGGGACTAGGTTCACAGATACGCAGTATTTT
TRBV5-5	.	.	TRBJ2-7	CASSFLIAARYEQYF	TGTGCCAGCAGCTTCTTAATAGCGGCTCGCTACGAGCAGTACTTC
TRBV9	.	.	TRBJ1-2	CASSVGTGNYGYTF	TGTGCCAGCAGCGTAGGAACAGGAAACTATGGCTACACCTTC
TRBV6-5	.	.	TRBJ2-6	CASSYSQDSGANVLTF	TGTGCCAGCAGTTACTCCCAGGACTCTGGGGCCAACGTCCTGACTTTC
TRBV29-1	TRBD1	few	TRBJ2-1	CSVERGLVDEQFF	TGCAGCGTTGAGAGGGGGCTCGTGGATGAGCAGTTCTTC
TRBV19	.	.	TRBJ2-5	CASSIRWTGQETQYF	TGTGCCAGTAGTATAAGATGGACGGGGCAAGAGACCCAGTACTTC
TRBV2	TRBD1	.	TRBJ1-2	CASRRDRGKNYGYTF	TGTGCCAGCAGGCGAGACAGGGGGAAAAACTATGGCTACACCTTC
TRBV30	.	.	TRBJ2-3	CAWSVPDLEGADTQYF	TGTGCCTGGAGTGTACCGGATCTAGAGGGCGCAGATACGCAGTATTTT
TRBV10-1	TRBD1	few	TRBJ2-1	CASSSGQGNEQFF	TGCGCCAGCAGTTCGGGACAGGGCAATGAGCAGTTCTTC